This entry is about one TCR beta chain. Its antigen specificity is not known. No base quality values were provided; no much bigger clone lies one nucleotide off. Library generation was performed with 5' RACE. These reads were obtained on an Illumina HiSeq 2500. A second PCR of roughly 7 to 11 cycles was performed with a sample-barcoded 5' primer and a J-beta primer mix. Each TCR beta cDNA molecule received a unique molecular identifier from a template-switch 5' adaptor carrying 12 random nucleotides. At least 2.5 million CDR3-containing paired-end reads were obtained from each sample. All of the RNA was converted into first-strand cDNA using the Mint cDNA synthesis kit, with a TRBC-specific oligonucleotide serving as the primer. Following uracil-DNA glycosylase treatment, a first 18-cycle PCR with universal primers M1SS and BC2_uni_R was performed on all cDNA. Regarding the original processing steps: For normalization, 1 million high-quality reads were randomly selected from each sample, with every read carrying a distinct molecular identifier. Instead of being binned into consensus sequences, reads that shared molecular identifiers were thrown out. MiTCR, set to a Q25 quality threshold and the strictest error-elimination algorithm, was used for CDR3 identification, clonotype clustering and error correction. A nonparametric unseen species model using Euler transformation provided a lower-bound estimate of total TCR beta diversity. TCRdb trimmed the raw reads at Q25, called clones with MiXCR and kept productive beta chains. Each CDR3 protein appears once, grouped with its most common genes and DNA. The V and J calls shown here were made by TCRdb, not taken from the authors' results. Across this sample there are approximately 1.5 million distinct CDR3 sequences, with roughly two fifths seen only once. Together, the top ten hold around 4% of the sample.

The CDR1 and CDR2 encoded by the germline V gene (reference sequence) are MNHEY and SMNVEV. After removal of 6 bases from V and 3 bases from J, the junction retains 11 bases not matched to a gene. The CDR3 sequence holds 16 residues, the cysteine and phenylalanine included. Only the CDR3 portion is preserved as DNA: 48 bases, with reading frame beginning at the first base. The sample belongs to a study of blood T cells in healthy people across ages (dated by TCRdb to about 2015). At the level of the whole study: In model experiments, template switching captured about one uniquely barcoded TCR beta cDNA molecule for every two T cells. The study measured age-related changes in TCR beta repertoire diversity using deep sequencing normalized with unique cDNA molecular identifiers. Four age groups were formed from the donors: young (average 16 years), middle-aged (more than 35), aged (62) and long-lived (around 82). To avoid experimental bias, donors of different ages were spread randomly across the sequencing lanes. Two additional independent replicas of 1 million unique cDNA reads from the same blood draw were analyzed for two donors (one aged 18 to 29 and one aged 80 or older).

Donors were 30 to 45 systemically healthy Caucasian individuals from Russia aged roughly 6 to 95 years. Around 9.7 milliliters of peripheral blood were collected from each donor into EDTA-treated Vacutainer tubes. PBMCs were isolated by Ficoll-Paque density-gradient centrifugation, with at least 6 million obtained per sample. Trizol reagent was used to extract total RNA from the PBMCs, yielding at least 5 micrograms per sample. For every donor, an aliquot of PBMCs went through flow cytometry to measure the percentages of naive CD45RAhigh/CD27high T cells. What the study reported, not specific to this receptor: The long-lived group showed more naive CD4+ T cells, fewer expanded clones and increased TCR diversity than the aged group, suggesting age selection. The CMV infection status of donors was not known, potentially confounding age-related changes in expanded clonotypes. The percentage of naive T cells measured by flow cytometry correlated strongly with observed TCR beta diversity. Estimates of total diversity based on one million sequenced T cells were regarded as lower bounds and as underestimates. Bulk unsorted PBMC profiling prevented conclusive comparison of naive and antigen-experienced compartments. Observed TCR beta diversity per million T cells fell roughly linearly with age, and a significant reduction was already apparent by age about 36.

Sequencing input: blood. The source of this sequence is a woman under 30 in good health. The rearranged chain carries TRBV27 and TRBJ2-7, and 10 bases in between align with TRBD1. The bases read TGTGCCAGCAGCTCACCCCGGACAGGGGGTAACTACGAGCAGTACTTC. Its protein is CASSSPRTGGNYEQYF.